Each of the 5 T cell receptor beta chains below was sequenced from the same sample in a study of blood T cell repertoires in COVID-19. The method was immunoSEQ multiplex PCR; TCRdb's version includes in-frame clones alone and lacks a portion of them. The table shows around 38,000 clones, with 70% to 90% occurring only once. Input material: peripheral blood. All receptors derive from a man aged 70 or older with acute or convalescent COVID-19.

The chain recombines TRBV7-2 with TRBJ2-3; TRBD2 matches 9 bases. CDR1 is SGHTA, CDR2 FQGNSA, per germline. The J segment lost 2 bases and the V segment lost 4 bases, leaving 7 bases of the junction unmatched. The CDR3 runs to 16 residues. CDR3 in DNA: TGTGCCAGCAGCTCCCAAGGGACTAGCCCCACAGATACGCAGTATTTT. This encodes CASSSQGTSPTDTQYF. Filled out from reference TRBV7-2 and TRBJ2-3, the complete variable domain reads GAGVSQSPSNKVTEKGKDVELRCDPISGHTALYWYRQSLGQGLEFLIYFQGNSAPDKSGLPSDRFSAERTGGSVSTLTIQRTQQEDSAVYLCASSSQGTSPTDTQYFGPGTRLTVL.

CDR3 loop: CASSTRTDTGELFF. The CDR3 nucleotides are TGTGCCAGTAGTACTCGGACAGACACCGGGGAGCTGTTTTTT. The chain joins TRBV19 to TRBJ2-2; perhaps TRBD1 as D (6 bases). Trimming left V 4 bases short and J 3 bases short, with 9 bases between. This CDR3 spans 14 amino acids. Germline CDR1 is LNHDA and CDR2 is SQIVND (reference sequence). The variable domain in full, with the rest retrieved from reference TRBV19 and TRBJ2-2, is DGGITQSPKYLFRKEGQNVTLSCEQNLNHDAMYWYRQDPGQGLRLIYYSQIVNDFQKGDIAEGYSVSREKKESFPLTVTSAQKNPTAFYLCASSTRTDTGELFFGEGSRLTVL.

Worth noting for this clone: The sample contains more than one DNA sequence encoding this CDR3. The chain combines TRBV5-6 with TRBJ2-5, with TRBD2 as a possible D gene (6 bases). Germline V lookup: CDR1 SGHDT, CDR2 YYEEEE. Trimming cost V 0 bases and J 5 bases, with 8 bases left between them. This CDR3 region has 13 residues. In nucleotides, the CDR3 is TGTGCCAGCAGCTTGGCCGGAGGGGAGACCCAGTACTTC. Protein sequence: CASSLAGGETQYF.

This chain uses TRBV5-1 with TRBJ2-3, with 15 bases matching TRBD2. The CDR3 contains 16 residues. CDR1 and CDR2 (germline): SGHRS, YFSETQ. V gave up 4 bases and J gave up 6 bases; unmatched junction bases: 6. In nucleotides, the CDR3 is TGCGCCAGCAGCCCGGGACTAGCGGGGGGCGTGGATACGCAGTATTTT. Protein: CASSPGLAGGVDTQYF.

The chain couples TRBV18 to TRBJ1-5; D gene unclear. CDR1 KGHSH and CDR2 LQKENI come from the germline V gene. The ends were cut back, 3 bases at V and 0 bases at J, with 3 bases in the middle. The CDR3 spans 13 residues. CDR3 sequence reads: CASSPASNQPQHF. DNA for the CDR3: TGTGCCAGCTCACCGGCTAGCAATCAGCCCCAGCATTTT. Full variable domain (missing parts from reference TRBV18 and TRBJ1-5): NAGVMQNPRHLVRRRGQEARLRCSPMKGHSHVYWYRQLPEEGLKFMVYLQKENIIDESGMPKERFSAEFPKEGPSILRIQQVVRGDSAAYFCASSPASNQPQHFGDGTRLSIL.